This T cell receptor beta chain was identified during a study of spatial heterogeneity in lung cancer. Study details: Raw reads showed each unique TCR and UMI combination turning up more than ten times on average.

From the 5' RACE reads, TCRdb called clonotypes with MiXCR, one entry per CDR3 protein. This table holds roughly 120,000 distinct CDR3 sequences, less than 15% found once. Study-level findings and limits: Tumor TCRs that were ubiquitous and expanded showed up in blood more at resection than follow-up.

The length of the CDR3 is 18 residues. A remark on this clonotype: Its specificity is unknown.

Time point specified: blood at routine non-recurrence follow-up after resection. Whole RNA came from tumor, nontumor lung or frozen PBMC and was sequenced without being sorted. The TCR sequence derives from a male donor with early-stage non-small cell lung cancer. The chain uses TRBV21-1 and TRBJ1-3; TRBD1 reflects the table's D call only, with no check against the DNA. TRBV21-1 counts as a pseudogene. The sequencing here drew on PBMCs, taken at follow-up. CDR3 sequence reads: CASSPSSGQGRSGNTIYF. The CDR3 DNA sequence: TGTGCCAGCAGCCCCAGCTCCGGACAGGGACGCTCTGGAAACACCATATATTTT.